This is a list of T cell receptor beta chains from one sample in a study of cytomegalovirus exposure and HLA in healthy donors. The repertoire was sequenced with immunoSEQ multiplex PCR; TCRdb's copy has only in-frame clones and lacks some. The sample gives about 120,000 clones, approximately 74% of which show up once; more than 9% is in the top ten. Sequenced input: PBMCs. The receptors derive from a woman aged 45-60 years in good health and CMV-seropositive. CDR3s include the opening cysteine and the closing phenylalanine or tryptophan. A D gene is named only where the DNA matches it firmly. Only part of the rows carry a size: once, few, many, or a class if the clone is expanded.

cdr3_aa cdr3_nt clone_size j_call v_call d_call
CASSLGAGKETQYF TGCGCCAGCAGCTTGGGTGCAGGGAAAGAGACCCAGTACTTC few TRBJ2-5 TRBV5-1 NA
CAWIGQVNTEAFF TGTGCCTGGATAGGACAGGTGAACACTGAAGCTTTCTTT NA TRBJ1-1 TRBV30 TRBD1
CASSLLAEQYF TGTGCCAGCAGCTTACTAGCGGAGCAGTACTTC NA TRBJ2-7 TRBV7-9 NA
CASSLEGQGLGSPLHF TGCGCCAGCAGCTTAGAGGGACAGGGGCTTGGTTCACCCCTCCACTTT NA TRBJ1-6 TRBV5-1 TRBD1
CAGRQGTETQYF TGTGCCGGTAGACAGGGGACGGAGACCCAGTACTTC NA TRBJ2-5 TRBV30 TRBD1
CASSPPSSYNEQFF TGTGCCAGCAGCCCCCCTAGCTCCTACAATGAGCAGTTCTTC few TRBJ2-1 TRBV6-5 NA
CASSLLLRSGTGAGTEAFF TGTGCCAGCAGTTTATTGCTTAGGAGTGGGACAGGGGCTGGGACTGAAGCTTTCTTT NA TRBJ1-1 TRBV28 TRBD1
CASRGTATNEKLFF TGTGCCAGCCGAGGGACAGCAACTAATGAAAAACTGTTTTTT NA TRBJ1-4 TRBV19 TRBD1
CASARTSGVGGELFF TGTGCCAGCGCCCGGACTAGCGGGGTGGGAGGGGAGCTGTTTTTT NA TRBJ2-2 TRBV27 TRBD2
CASVNFRGEVATTYEQYF TGTGCTAGTGTTAACTTCAGGGGAGAGGTCGCTACAACCTACGAGCAGTACTTC once TRBJ2-7 TRBV12-5 NA
CASSWGGAGELFF TGTGCCAGCAGTTGGGGAGGCGCCGGGGAGCTGTTTTTT NA TRBJ2-2 TRBV6-6 NA
CASSFGQFSPLHF TGTGCCAGCAGCTTCGGACAGTTCTCACCCCTCCACTTT NA TRBJ1-6 TRBV7-9 NA
CASSIDRDTEAFF TGTGCCAGTAGTATCGACAGGGACACTGAAGCTTTCTTT NA TRBJ1-1 TRBV19 TRBD1
CASSAQDKVAKNIQYF TGTGCCAGCAGCGCACAGGACAAAGTAGCCAAAAACATTCAGTACTTC NA TRBJ2-4 TRBV28 NA
CASKLTGSSSPLHF TGTGCCAGCAAATTAACAGGATCGTCGTCACCCCTCCACTTT few TRBJ1-6 TRBV7-2 NA
CASSPGTGGNQPQHF TGTGCCAGCAGCCCAGGGACAGGGGGTAACCAGCCCCAGCATTTT NA TRBJ1-5 TRBV2 TRBD1
CASSDPDPGQGKATNEKLFF TGTGCCAGCAGCGACCCGGACCCTGGCCAGGGGAAAGCAACTAATGAAAAACTGTTTTTT NA TRBJ1-4 TRBV9 NA
CASSYSFTSVSQHF TGTGCCAGCAGTTACTCATTCACATCAGTGTCCCAGCATTTT few TRBJ1-5 TRBV6-6 NA
CAISDDQETQYF TGTGCCATCAGTGACGACCAAGAGACCCAGTACTTC NA TRBJ2-5 TRBV10-3 NA
CASSSGLAAYNEQFF TGTGCCAGCAGCTCGGGACTAGCGGCGTACAATGAGCAGTTCTTC NA TRBJ2-1 TRBV7-7 TRBD2
CAWRGGGSLGSYNEQFF TGTGCCTGGAGGGGCGGGGGGTCCCTGGGGTCCTACAATGAGCAGTTCTTC NA TRBJ2-1 TRBV30 TRBD2
CASSQAPSQGTATNEKLFF TGCGCCAGCAGCCAAGCACCCTCACAGGGGACAGCAACTAATGAAAAACTGTTTTTT NA TRBJ1-4 TRBV4-1 TRBD1
CASSSPGTSVMRSSYEQYF TGTGCCAGCAGTTCCCCCGGGACTAGCGTAATGCGGAGCTCCTACGAGCAGTACTTC NA TRBJ2-7 TRBV28 TRBD2
CASSWDISGNTIYF TGTGCCAGCAGTTGGGACATCTCTGGAAACACCATATATTTT NA TRBJ1-3 TRBV28 NA
CASQTTPVGQPQHF TGTGCCAGCCAAACTACGCCCGTTGGTCAGCCCCAGCATTTT NA TRBJ1-5 TRBV19 NA
CASSPGTGSGNTIYF TGTGCCAGCTCACCTGGGACAGGGAGTGGAAACACCATATATTTT once TRBJ1-3 TRBV18 TRBD1
CASSLARQETQYF TGTGCCAGCAGCTTAGCGCGTCAAGAGACCCAGTACTTC NA TRBJ2-5 TRBV7-2 NA
CSVEEQKNYGYTF TGCAGCGTTGAAGAGCAGAAGAACTATGGCTACACCTTC NA TRBJ1-2 TRBV29-1 NA
CASSQGVVGNQPQHF TGTGCCAGCTCACAAGGGGTTGTAGGCAATCAGCCCCAGCATTTT NA TRBJ1-5 TRBV18 NA
CASSEQVAQPQHF TGCGCCAGCAGTGAGCAGGTGGCTCAGCCCCAGCATTTT NA TRBJ1-5 TRBV10-1 NA
CASSQAAGQKSYEQYF TGTGCCAGCAGCCAAGCGGCTGGGCAGAAATCCTACGAGCAGTACTTC NA TRBJ2-7 TRBV4-2 NA
CASSMGTGGSYEQYF TGTGCCAGCAGTATGGGGACGGGGGGGTCGTACGAGCAGTACTTC NA TRBJ2-7 TRBV6-5 TRBD2
CASSEDRDTGELFF TGTGCCAGCAGTGAGGACAGGGACACCGGGGAGCTGTTTTTT NA TRBJ2-2 TRBV2 TRBD1
CASSRDRAGELFF TGTGCCAGCAGCCGAGACAGGGCCGGGGAGCTGTTTTTT NA TRBJ2-2 TRBV7-7 TRBD1
CASSYQDRMNTEAFF TGTGCCAGCAGTTACCAGGACAGGATGAACACTGAAGCTTTCTTT NA TRBJ1-1 TRBV6-5 TRBD1
CAIRDSGSRIYEQYF TGTGCCATCAGGGACAGCGGGAGTCGGATTTACGAGCAGTACTTC NA TRBJ2-7 TRBV10-3 TRBD2
CAWTSGTYEQYF TGTGCCTGGACTAGCGGAACCTACGAGCAGTACTTC NA TRBJ2-7 TRBV30 TRBD2
CSARDTEAFF TGCAGTGCTCGGGACACTGAAGCTTTCTTT NA TRBJ1-1 TRBV20-1 NA
CAGNRDRWGEAFF TGTGCCGGAAACAGGGACCGCTGGGGTGAAGCTTTCTTT NA TRBJ1-1 TRBV13 NA